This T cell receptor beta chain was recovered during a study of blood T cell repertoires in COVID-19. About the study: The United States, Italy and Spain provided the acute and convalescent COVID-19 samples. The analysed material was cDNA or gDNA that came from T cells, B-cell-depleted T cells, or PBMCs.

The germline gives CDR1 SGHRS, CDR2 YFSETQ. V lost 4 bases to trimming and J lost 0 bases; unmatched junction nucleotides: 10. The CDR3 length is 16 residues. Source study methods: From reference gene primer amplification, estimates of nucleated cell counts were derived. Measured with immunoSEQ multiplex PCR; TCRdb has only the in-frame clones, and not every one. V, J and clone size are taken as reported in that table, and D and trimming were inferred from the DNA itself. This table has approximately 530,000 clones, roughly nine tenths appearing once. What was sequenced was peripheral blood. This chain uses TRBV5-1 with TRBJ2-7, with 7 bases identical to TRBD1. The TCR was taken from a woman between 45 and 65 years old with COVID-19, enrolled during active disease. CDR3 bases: TGCGCCAGCAGCGACTACAGGGGCCCAAGCTCCTACGAGCAGTACTTC. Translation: CASSDYRGPSSYEQYF.